The entry below describes one T cell receptor (beta chain). Its specificity is not known. This CDR3 has 17 amino acids. V lost 1 base to trimming and J lost 4 bases; unmatched junction nucleotides: 7. Germline assignment: CDR1 SGHVS and CDR2 FQNEAQ. Use of 60 Vbeta and 13 Jbeta primers characterized the PCR. The repertoire was sequenced with immunoSEQ multiplex PCR; TCRdb's copy has only in-frame clones and lacks some. The sample includes tens of thousands of clones, less than 80% of them seen just once. The data belong to a study of cytomegalovirus exposure and HLA in healthy donors. Study-level results: TCR beta chains numbering more than 150 were designated cytomegalovirus-associated. With later analysis, a missense DCLRE1C variant became linked to TCR beta V- and J-gene trimming. Equally common other TCR beta chains were less clonally expanded than HLA-associated ones, a later analysis found. In vitro, a few CMV-associated chains proved specific for CMV antigens.

Material for sequencing was PBMCs. The sequence was obtained from a woman in her fifties or sixties in good health and CMV-seropositive. The chain combines TRBV7-8 with TRBJ1-5, with 10 positions matching TRBD1. This chain's CDR3 is CASSLEGQGTLNQPQHF. The CDR3 DNA reads as TGTGCCAGCAGCTTAGAGGGACAGGGGACCCTAAATCAGCCCCAGCATTTT.